This T cell receptor (beta chain) appears in the sequencing data of a study of OX40 agonist ivuxolimab in advanced cancers. Study-level background: The costimulatory receptor OX40 (CD134) was targeted by ivuxolimab, a fully human IgG2 agonistic monoclonal antibody. Intravenous ivuxolimab was administered to patients every 2 weeks at six dose levels: 0.01, 0.1, 0.3, 1.5, 3 and 10 mg/kg. Among the roughly 50 dose-escalation patients, some 20 had hepatocellular carcinoma, around 15 melanoma, 9 renal cell carcinoma and 9 head and neck cancer. The dose-escalation cohort was approximately 83% male with a mean age of around 64 years, ranging from 23 to 79. Prior anti-PD-1, anti-PD-L1 or anti-CTLA-4 therapy was permitted, and checkpoint inhibitors had been received by 40% to 50% of dose-escalation patients. Partial responses occurred in three dose-escalation patients: two with cutaneous melanoma and one with hepatocellular carcinoma. The purpose of peripheral TCRbeta sequencing was to test whether ivuxolimab changed TCR sequence diversity and led to clonal T-cell expansion. The paper reports the monotherapy dose-escalation portion (N = 52 patients) of the phase I ivuxolimab trial. Overall study results and their limits: Low levels of normalized T-cell clonal expansion were also shown by some nonresponding patients. On average, CD8+ T cells showed more expanded clones than CD4+ T cells after ivuxolimab. In partial responders in the 0.1-3.0 mg/kg groups, normalized peripheral clonal expansion was found to be among the lowest, especially among CD8+ T cells. The antigen specificity of the peripheral T cells that underwent clonal expansion was not determined. Clonal expansion of both CD4+ and CD8+ blood T cells was observed from baseline to week 6 at doses 0.1 to 3.0 mg/kg.

The germline V gene sets CDR1 to MDHEN and CDR2 to SYDVKM. V has 3 bases trimmed and J has 4 bases trimmed; junction bases matching no gene number 7. The CDR3, cysteine through phenylalanine, is 15 amino acids long. The only DNA kept is the CDR3, 45 bases in frame from the first base. In the case of this clone: Its antigen remains undetermined. No base quality information exists; no much larger clone differs at one position.

Patients with autoimmune disease history or receiving systemic immunosuppression were excluded from the trial. In every dose cohort, peripheral blood was drawn for TCR sequencing at baseline, cycle 4 day 1, and cycle 7 day 1. The samples were taken from a phase I, first-in-human, multicenter, open-label dose-escalation trial of ivuxolimab. Adults with locally advanced or metastatic head and neck squamous cell, hepatocellular, melanoma or renal cell carcinoma were enrolled in the trial. CD4+ and CD8+ T cells were sorted separately from peripheral blood before TCR sequencing. For sequencing of the TCRbeta CDR3 region, genomic DNA was extracted from the sorted cells. The immunoSEQ Assay was used for sequencing of TCRbeta CDR3 regions. TCRdb's version of the immuneACCESS table is confined to in-frame rearrangements and falls short of the full clone set. An unresolved V gene accounts for under half of the shortfall where checked; the remainder is of unknown origin. The sample contains about 54,000 clones, around 90% of them found a single time. Approximately 7.9% of the sample lies in the top ten.

Recombination linked TRBV28 to TRBJ2-7, with 9 bases aligning to TRBD1. This clonotype was obtained from an adult with an advanced solid tumor such as melanoma, head and neck, liver or kidney cancer. Sequenced here: CD4+ or CD8+ T cells sorted from blood, sampled in a trial of the OX40 agonist ivuxolimab. The CDR3 region has the sequence CASSFPGQGYYEQYF. In nucleotide form, the sequence is TGTGCCAGCAGTTTTCCGGGACAGGGTTATTACGAGCAGTACTTC. Full variable domain (CDR3 extended with the reference TRBV28 and TRBJ2-7 proteins): DVKVTQSSRYLVKRTGEKVFLECVQDMDHENMFWYRQDPGLGLRLIYFSYDVKMKEKGDIPEGYSVSREKKERFSLILESASTNQTSMYLCASSFPGQGYYEQYFGPGTRLTVT.